The 23 T cell receptor beta chains below come from one sample, sequenced in a study of OX40 agonist ivuxolimab in advanced cancers. Data came from immunoSEQ multiplex PCR; TCRdb stores just in-frame clones and leaves some out. The table lists some 74,000 clones, approximately 78% of them singletons. The sample was CD4+ or CD8+ T cells sorted from blood, taken in a trial of the OX40 agonist ivuxolimab. The origin of the receptors is an adult with an advanced solid tumor such as melanoma, head and neck, liver or kidney cancer.

The V call is TRBV7-2, the J call TRBJ2-1; no reliable D call. CDR3 length: 15 residues. The ends were cut back, 1 base at V and 0 bases at J, with 7 bases in the middle. Germline V gene data show CDR1 as SGHTA and CDR2 as FQGNSA. The CDR3 sequence is CASSLVWGSYNEQFF. The CDR3 DNA reads TGTGCCAGCAGCTTAGTGTGGGGCTCCTACAATGAGCAGTTCTTC.

The chain links TRBV27 to TRBJ2-7; 7 positions agree with TRBD2. CDR1 MNHEY and CDR2 SMNVEV come from the germline V gene (reference sequence). The V gene end was trimmed by 8 bases and the J gene end by 7 bases; junction bases not matched to a gene: 14. The CDR3 totals 14 residues. The CDR3 sequence is CASSWGREASEQYF. The CDR3 DNA reads TGTGCCAGCTCATGGGGTCGGGAGGCGAGTGAGCAGTACTTC.

The chain uses TRBV6-1 and TRBJ2-5; a weak D match, TRBD2 (5 bases). Germline CDR1 is MNHNS and CDR2 is SASEGT. The CDR3 has 14 residues. Trimming took off 6 bases at V and 1 base at J, with 12 bases between the two ends. The DNA of the CDR3 is TGTGCCAGCAGCAGAGGAGGTACCCAAGAGACCCAGTACTTC. It encodes CASSRGGTQETQYF.

The chain has TRBV7-9 and TRBJ1-2; the D gene is possibly TRBD1 (5 bases). Between the trimmed V and J ends, which lost 2 bases and 11 bases, there was a span of 18 bases. In germline, CDR1 is SEHNR, CDR2 FQNEAQ (reference sequence). CDR3 length: 14 residues. The CDR3 spells CASSLLGQGLLYTF. The CDR3 coding sequence is TGTGCCAGCAGCTTACTCGGACAAGGACTCTTATACACCTTC.

V gene TRBV4-3 combines with J gene TRBJ2-5; D gene uncertain. The J call may not be correct, given that the DNA end is closer to TRBJ2-7. CDR3 length equals 15 residues. Germline CDR1 and CDR2: LGHNA and YSLEER. CDR3 protein: CASSQVLTLSYEQYF. The CDR3 bases are TGCGCCAGCAGCCAGGTTTTGACACTCTCCTACGAGCAGTACTTC.

This chain links TRBV15 with TRBJ1-2; the D is unclear. The V gene lost 0 bases and the J gene lost 4 bases, with 6 bases spanning the gap. In germline, CDR1 is LNHNV, CDR2 YYDKDF (reference sequence). CDR3 length: 13 residues. CDR3 residues: CATSREGAYGYTF. The CDR3, as DNA: TGTGCCACCAGCAGAGAGGGTGCCTATGGCTACACCTTC.

The gene calls are TRBV9 and TRBJ2-7; 7 bases map to TRBD2. The CDR3 length is 15 residues. Germline V CDR1 and CDR2: SGDLS, YYNGEE. The V gene end was trimmed by 4 bases and the J gene end by 2 bases; junction bases not matched to a gene: 9. CDR3 protein: CASSPSGTGPYEQYF. In nucleotides, the CDR3 is TGTGCCAGCAGCCCCAGCGGGACGGGCCCCTACGAGCAGTACTTC.

V usage is TRBV6-5 and J usage is TRBJ1-2; 8 bases fit TRBD1. The CDR3 has 13 residues. Trimming at V came to 2 bases and at J to 6 bases, leaving 2 bases not matched to a gene. The germline V gene has CDR1 MNHEY and CDR2 SVGAGI. CDR3 nucleotides: TGTGCCAGCAGTTACAACAGGGGGGATGGCTACACCTTC. Encoded protein: CASSYNRGDGYTF.

This chain joins TRBV19 and TRBJ1-1; 7 bases align to TRBD1. The CDR3 sequence is 16 residues long. Per germline, CDR1 LNHDA and CDR2 SQIVND (reference sequence). The V segment lost 3 bases and the J segment 2 bases; nucleotides outside the gene matches: 9. DNA for the CDR3: TGTGCCAGTAGTATCAAACAGGGGACCTACAACACTGAAGCTTTCTTT. Amino acid sequence: CASSIKQGTYNTEAFF.

The rearrangement uses TRBV28 and TRBJ2-7; D remains ambiguous. V was shortened by 10 bases and J by 5 bases, with 21 bases between the two germline ends. The CDR3 loop spans 14 amino acids. Germline CDR1 reads MDHEN; CDR2 reads SYDVKM. CDR3 residues: CATLGPNPTHEQYF. The CDR3 nucleotides are TGTGCCACCCTAGGTCCGAACCCGACCCACGAGCAGTACTTC.

V is TRBV28 and J is TRBJ1-4; tentatively, D is TRBD1 (5 bases). V was trimmed by 3 bases and J by 5 bases, leaving 13 bases between them. The CDR3 is 15 residues long. Looked up from germline, CDR1 is MDHEN and CDR2 is SYDVKM. The CDR3 reads CASSFTGTGNEKLFF. The CDR3 DNA is TGTGCCAGCAGTTTCACCGGGACCGGGAATGAAAAACTGTTTTTT.

The CDR3 protein is CASRPTGLSSYEQYF. In DNA, the CDR3 is TGTGCCAGCAGACCAACAGGGCTCAGCTCCTACGAGCAGTACTTC. V is TRBV28 and J is TRBJ2-7; tentative D call: TRBD1 (6 bases). Germline loops: CDR1 MDHEN, CDR2 SYDVKM. The CDR3 consists of 15 residues. The V gene lost 6 bases and the J gene lost 0 bases, with 15 bases spanning the gap.

This chain connects TRBV9 to TRBJ2-5; no reliable D call. Trimming stripped 0 bases from V and 4 bases from J, with 4 bases between. CDR1 SGDLS and CDR2 YYNGEE come from the germline V gene. The CDR3 covers 12 residues. The CDR3: CASSVAGETQYF. Here the CDR3 DNA reads TGTGCCAGCAGCGTAGCCGGAGAGACCCAGTACTTC. Supplemented by reference TRBV9 and TRBJ2-5, the full variable domain reads DSGVTQTPKHLITATGQRVTLRCSPRSGDLSVYWYQQSLDQGLQFLIQYYNGEERAKGNILERFSAQQFPDLHSELNLSSLELGDSALYFCASSVAGETQYFGPGTRLLVL.

The chain has TRBV7-9 and TRBJ1-4, with 7 bases matching TRBD1. CDR3 length: 17 amino acids. Trimming removed 5 bases from V and 6 bases from J; junction bases left unmatched: 15. Germline CDR1 is SEHNR and CDR2 is FQNEAQ (reference sequence). CDR3: CASSPGTVGGWHEKLFF. The CDR3 coding sequence is TGTGCCAGCAGCCCTGGGACAGTGGGGGGTTGGCATGAAAAACTGTTTTTT.

This rearrangement joins TRBV19 to TRBJ2-3, with D perhaps matching TRBD2 (6 bases). The CDR3 extends over 14 amino acids. V was trimmed by 3 bases and J by 14 bases, leaving 21 bases between them. The V gene's germline CDR1 is LNHDA and CDR2 SQIVND (reference sequence). The CDR3 bases are TGTGCCAGTAGTATGGGAGGAAGGCGGGGACTCTTGTATTTT. Translating it yields CASSMGGRRGLLYF.

The V call is TRBV5-4, the J call TRBJ1-2; no firm D call. Trimming removed 2 bases at V and 3 bases at J, with 11 bases between. This CDR3 spans 14 amino acids. Germline V gene data show CDR1 as SGHNT and CDR2 as YYREEE (reference sequence). The CDR3 nucleotides are TGTGCCAGCAGCTTCGACGGTCTTTACTATGGCTACACCTTC. Amino acid sequence: CASSFDGLYYGYTF.

The sample holds one count of this clone. The rearrangement links TRBV5-4 to TRBJ1-2; D is possibly TRBD1 (5 bases). The germline V and J ends were trimmed by 0 bases and 11 bases, with 17 bases remaining between them. Germline V lookup: CDR1 SGHNT, CDR2 YYREEE (reference sequence). The CDR3 runs to 14 residues. Written as DNA, the CDR3 is TGTGCCAGCAGCTTGGTGGACGGGGAAGGGGAATACACCTTC. It is translated as CASSLVDGEGEYTF.

This clone appeared once. V is TRBV5-4 and J is TRBJ2-1; TRBD2 agrees at 9 bases. V was pared by 5 bases and J by 8 bases, with 14 bases of the junction left unmatched. The CDR3 consists of 16 residues. CDR1 SGHNT and CDR2 YYREEE come from the germline V gene (reference sequence). CDR3 nucleotide sequence: TGTGCCAGCAGGGGTCTTGGTAGCGGGAGTACCGATGAGCAGTTCTTC. This gives the protein CASRGLGSGSTDEQFF.

The rearrangement joins TRBV28 to TRBJ2-7; D call uncertain. With 3 bases removed from V and 6 bases from J, the gap between germline ends came to 18 bases. The CDR3 runs 15 residues. Germline V gene data show CDR1 as MDHEN and CDR2 as SYDVKM. The CDR3 region is CASSFGGAAAIEQYF. The DNA of the CDR3 is TGTGCCAGCAGTTTCGGTGGCGCCGCAGCCATCGAGCAGTACTTC.

V usage is TRBV7-9 and J usage is TRBJ2-7; D is perhaps TRBD1 (7 bases). Germline-derived CDR1 and CDR2 are SEHNR and FQNEAQ (reference sequence). The CDR3 extends over 16 amino acids. The germline V and J ends were trimmed by 3 bases and 5 bases, with 20 bases remaining between them. CDR3 sequence reads: CASSFSAEGARNEQYF. The DNA of the CDR3 is TGTGCCAGCAGCTTCTCGGCGGAGGGGGCGCGGAACGAGCAGTACTTC.

The CDR3 DNA follows: TGTGCCAGCAGTGATGTTGGGCGTAACAATGAGCAGTTCTTC. Its protein product is CASSDVGRNNEQFF. The chain employs TRBV2 and TRBJ2-1, with no clear D. The CDR3 length is 14 residues. V was trimmed by 3 bases and J by 5 bases, leaving 11 bases between them. CDR1 and CDR2 from the germline V gene are SNHLY and FYNNEI.

V usage is TRBV5-3 and J usage is TRBJ2-3; 9 positions match TRBD2. TRBV5-3 qualifies as an ORF whose function is uncertain. J was trimmed by 6 bases and V by 4 bases; bases with no gene match: 9. CDR3 length: 15 amino acids. CDR3 sequence: CARSKGVAGADTQYF. The CDR3 DNA is TGTGCCAGAAGCAAGGGAGTAGCGGGAGCGGATACGCAGTATTTT.

This clone was counted only a few times. This rearrangement joins TRBV7-3 to TRBJ2-3, with a tentative D call TRBD1 (5 bases). Between the trimmed V and J ends, which lost 5 bases and 8 bases, there was a span of 17 bases. Germline CDR1 and CDR2: SGHTA and FQGTGA. This CDR3 has 14 residues. The CDR3 DNA sequence: TGTGCCAGCAGCCCCCAAACCGACAGTGCTACGCAGTATTTT. It is translated as CASSPQTDSATQYF.